This T cell receptor (beta chain) was profiled in a study of response to subunit inactivated influenza vaccine. TCRdb analysed the RT-PCR reads with MiXCR anew, one entry per CDR3 protein. This table holds under 950,000 distinct CDR3 sequences, around 20% found once. The germline V and J ends were trimmed by 0 bases and 0 bases, with 19 bases remaining between them. This CDR3 spans 19 amino acids. Germline CDR1 and CDR2: SGHRS and YFSETQ. In its sample, this clonotype was seen a few times. Specimen: PBMCs from blood, collected about 5 days after vaccination. This clonotype originated in a man aged 45-65 years who received an inactivated influenza vaccine. The chain uses TRBV5-1 and TRBJ1-3; a weak D match, TRBD1 (6 bases). CDR3 residues: CASSLVVTTGSASGNTIYF. CDR3 DNA sequence: TGCGCCAGCAGCTTGGTGGTGACGACAGGATCCGCCTCTGGAAACACCATATATTTT.